This TCR beta chain was obtained from a study of spatial heterogeneity in lung cancer (dated by TCRdb to between 2018 and 2021). The study in broad terms: Beta-chain transcripts were consistently detected in greater numbers than alpha-chain transcripts, which likely reflects a higher abundance of beta-chain transcripts. In the raw uncorrected reads, each unique combination of TCR and UMI appeared more than ten times on average. In non-small cell lung cancer, the study quantitatively compared TCR alpha and beta repertoires across several tumor regions, matched nontumor lung, and blood. Nonsynonymous mutation counts, determined by whole-exome sequencing of tumor tissue, were related to features of the TCR repertoire. Both alpha and beta chains were TCR-sequenced in approximately 200 tumor regions, around 64 matched nontumor lung samples and more than 50 PBMC samples obtained at surgery. Results the study describes overall, beyond this receptor: Ubiquitous expanded tumor TCRs showed up in blood more often at tumor resection than at routine follow-up. Confirming at a functional level the hypothesis that regional TCRs recognize regional mutations was considered to require additional single-cell paired TCR alpha and beta sequencing.

Comment on this clonotype: Its binding antigen is unknown. Base qualities were left out, and no much larger clone turns up one base away.

The library was produced with 5' RACE. Instrument used: NextSeq 500. In the TCR library protocol, a unique molecular identifier was attached to each TCR cDNA molecule so that PCR and sequencing errors could be corrected. The paper's data handling went like this. Decombinator tools were used for TCR identification, UMI-based error correction and CDR3 extraction. Expanded TCRs were defined as those above a frequency of 2 per 1,000, corresponding to the top 1% of the tumor frequency distribution. Renyi diversity was computed with the R vegan package after each repertoire had been subsampled 100 times to 5,000 TCRs. To build CDR3 similarity networks, amino acid triplet string-kernel similarity was used, and CDR3s were connected when their pairwise similarity was above 0.82. TCRdb reworked the public reads: Q25 trimming with fastp, MiXCR clone assembly, productive beta chains retained. Rows merge per CDR3 protein into single entries with the most common DNA and genes. The V and J calls here are based on TCRdb, not the publication. In all, the sample holds some 100,000 distinct CDR3 sequences, and approximately 12% of those were seen once. The leading ten clones occupy over 40% of the sample.

The label giving this sample's time point can be read as: sample taken at primary tumor resection. The donors were some 76 patients from the lung TRACERx cohort who had early-stage, untreated non-small cell lung cancer. TCR sequencing used whole RNA extracted from tumor and nontumor lung tissue, or from cryopreserved PBMC samples, without cell sorting. Patients were selected for TCR sequencing only if sufficient RNA was available from at least two tumor regions. For CDR1 and CDR2, the germline V gene (reference sequence) lists LGHDT and YNNKEL. V and J are truncated by 0 bases and 1 base respectively, leaving an intervening sequence of 7 bases. Spanning cysteine to phenylalanine, the CDR3 consists of 15 amino acids. The kept DNA is CDR3 alone, 45 bases in frame from the first base.

This receptor was taken from a male donor with early-stage non-small cell lung cancer. The sequence is built from TRBV3-1 and TRBJ1-5; no D gene can be assigned with confidence. The specimen comprised PBMCs, sampled at surgery. The DNA reads as follows: TGTGCCAGCAGCCAAGATGGGAAAAGCAATCAGCCCCAGCATTTT. Its translation is CASSQDGKSNQPQHF.